Sequencing of this TCR beta chain was carried out in a study of blood T cell repertoires in COVID-19. At the level of the study: Collection of acute and convalescent COVID-19 samples took place in the United States, Italy and Spain. Nucleic acid was either cDNA or gDNA, and it came from T cells, B-cell-depleted T cells, or PBMCs.

The trim removed 7 bases at V and 4 bases at J, leaving 3 bases unmatched. The CDR3 runs to 13 residues. The V gene's germline CDR1 is MNHEY and CDR2 SMNVEV (reference sequence). Original data processing: Counts of nucleated cells, estimated from reference gene primer amplification, were obtained. TCRdb's copy holds only in-frame clones and misses some; the assay was immunoSEQ multiplex PCR. That table gives V, J and clone size, and the DNA gave D and trimming. The sample includes around 300,000 clones, around 90% of them seen just once. This sequence was found in a middle-aged woman who had recovered from COVID-19. The chain joins TRBV27 to TRBJ2-5, with 10 bases lining up with TRBD2. Material for sequencing was peripheral blood. The CDR3 coding sequence is TGTGCCAGCAAACGACTAGCGGGAGAGACCCAGTACTTC. It specifies CASKRLAGETQYF.